The 4 T cell receptor beta chains below were found in one sample sequenced in a study of breast tumors, draining lymph nodes, adjacent tissues. The lymph nodes were axillary draining lymph nodes from breast cancer patients. From the multiplex PCR reads, TCRdb called clonotypes with MiXCR, one entry per CDR3 protein. Of over 150,000 distinct CDR3 sequences listed, around 33% were seen once; the top ten hold roughly 4%. Sequenced input: axillary lymph node tissue. Receptor source: a female donor with breast cancer. Some clones in this sample may be carry-over from other donors' samples.

The gene calls are TRBV29-1 and TRBJ2-5; 12 positions match TRBD2. This CDR3 has 17 amino acids. CDR1 and CDR2 (germline): SQVTM, ANQGSEA. The ends lost 3 bases at V and 4 bases at J; junction bases unmatched: 12. This chain's CDR3 is CSVEEYLAGGAPETQYF. The CDR3 bases are TGCAGCGTTGAGGAGTATCTAGCGGGGGGGGCTCCAGAGACCCAGTACTTC.

As for this clonotype: A read error is possible here, since a much larger clone lies one base away. This chain connects TRBV5-5 to TRBJ1-2; maybe TRBD1 (6 bases). Trimming shortened V by 0 bases and J by 1 base, and 13 bases separated the two germline ends. From germline, CDR1 is SGHKS and CDR2 YYEKEE (reference sequence). The CDR3 is 16 amino acids. The CDR3 nucleotides are TGTGCCAGCAGCTTGGCGGGGGCTAACCTTAACTATGGCTACACCTTC. Translated: CASSLAGANLNYGYTF. The entire variable domain, with the rest obtained from reference TRBV5-5 and TRBJ1-2, is as follows: DAGVTQSPTHLIKTRGQQVTLRCSPISGHKSVSWYQQVLGQGPQFIFQYYEKEERGRGNFPDRFSARQFPNYSSELNVNALLLGDSALYLCASSLAGANLNYGYTFGSGTRLTVV.

Worth noting for this clonotype: A much larger clone lies a single base off, so this may be a read error. The CDR3 loop reads CASSYLLSGANVLPF. CDR3 DNA sequence: TGTGCCAGCAGCTACCTTCTGTCTGGGGCCAACGTCCTGCCTTTC. This chain joins TRBV7-2 and TRBJ2-6; tentatively, D is TRBD1 (5 bases). Germline lookup yields CDR1 SGHTA and CDR2 FQGNSA. The length of the CDR3 is 15 residues. The full variable domain, with the rest looked up from reference TRBV7-2 and TRBJ2-6, is GAGVSQSPSNKVTEKGKDVELRCDPISGHTALYWYRQSLGQGLEFLIYFQGNSAPDKSGLPSDRFSAERTGGSVSTLTIQRTQQEDSAVYLCASSYLLSGANVLPFGAGSRLTVL.

Ten or more counts support this clonotype. The chain joins TRBV7-9 to TRBJ2-3, with D possibly being TRBD2 (5 bases). Trimming shortened V by 5 bases and J by 6 bases, and 18 bases separated the two germline ends. CDR3 length: 15 residues. Germline CDR1 and CDR2: SEHNR and FQNEAQ (reference sequence). CDR3 amino acids: CASSEEFRGWDTQYF. The CDR3 DNA reads as TGTGCCAGCAGCGAAGAGTTCCGGGGTTGGGATACGCAGTATTTT.